This TCR beta chain was sequenced in a study of cytomegalovirus exposure and HLA in healthy donors. Notes on the study in general: Accurate HLA-A and HLA-B prediction from TCR beta sequences was reported for most subjects. There were 150 to 200 TCR beta chains listed as cytomegalovirus-associated.

Germline values: CDR1 LGHNA, CDR2 YSLEER. V was clipped by 4 bases and J by 4 bases, with 11 bases between them. The CDR3 contains 15 residues. PCR involved 60 Vbeta and 13 Jbeta primers. The data were produced by immunoSEQ multiplex PCR, yet TCRdb's version contains in-frame clones alone and is incomplete. Recorded here are approximately 50,000 clones; the top ten clones represent 5.5% to 6.5%. Points on this clone: The antigen is unknown.

The sequence was collected from a male donor in good health and CMV-seropositive. The specimen was PBMCs. The gene calls are TRBV4-3 and TRBJ1-6; tentatively, D is TRBD1 (6 bases). CDR3 sequence: CASSPDSYYNSPLHF. The CDR3 DNA is TGCGCCAGCAGCCCGGACAGCTATTATAATTCACCCCTCCACTTT.